A single sample gave rise to the 30 T cell receptor beta chains below, sequenced in a study of cytomegalovirus exposure and HLA in healthy donors. Both 60 Vbeta primers and 13 Jbeta primers went into the PCR. Clones were read by immunoSEQ multiplex PCR, and TCRdb kept only the in-frame ones, dropping some. The repertoire holds about 89,000 clones, with around 77% as singletons. Sequenced: PBMCs. The receptors derive from a man under 40 in good health and CMV-seronegative.

There are a few counts of this clone. The V gene is TRBV5-4, the J gene TRBJ2-1, with TRBD2 matching over 10 bases. Trimming took 7 bases from V and 3 from J; bases not matched to a gene: 7. CDR3 size: 15 residues. In germline, CDR1 is SGHNT, CDR2 YYREEE (reference sequence). CDR3 bases: TGTGCCAGCGGGGAGATAGCGGGAGGCTACAATGAGCAGTTCTTC. As protein: CASGEIAGGYNEQFF. Together with reference TRBV5-4 and TRBJ2-1, the CDR3 gives the full variable domain: ETGVTQSPTHLIKTRGQQVTLRCSSQSGHNTVSWYQQALGQGPQFIFQYYREEENGRGNFPPRFSGLQFPNYSSELNVNALELDDSALYLCASGEIAGGYNEQFFGPGTRLTVL.

This clone has just one count. The J gene is TRBJ1-2, the V gene TRBV27; D perhaps matches TRBD1 (5 bases). With 3 bases removed from V and 7 bases from J, the gap between germline ends came to 15 bases. CDR1 and CDR2 from the germline V gene are MNHEY and SMNVEV (reference sequence). This CDR3 has 14 residues. The CDR3 DNA reads as TGTGCCAGCAGTTTCCGGGGGGTTCAGGGTGGCTACACCTTC. Protein product: CASSFRGVQGGYTF.

This clone was seen a few times. This rearrangement joins TRBV19 to TRBJ1-2; maybe TRBD1 (5 bases). CDR1 and CDR2 from the germline V gene are LNHDA and SQIVND (reference sequence). The germline V and J ends were trimmed by 4 bases and 4 bases, with 16 bases remaining between them. The CDR3 extends over 15 amino acids. The CDR3 protein is CASSRMGQGIYGYTF. For the CDR3, the DNA is TGTGCCAGTAGTAGAATGGGGCAGGGAATCTATGGCTACACCTTC.

This clone showed up just once. This chain connects TRBV18 to TRBJ2-2; no clear D. CDR1 is KGHSH, CDR2 LQKENI, per germline. The length of the CDR3 is 13 residues. V was shortened by 3 bases and J by 6 bases, with 8 bases between the two germline ends. CDR3 DNA sequence: TGTGCCAGCTCACCGAATCAGGCCGGGGAGCTGTTTTTT. This gives the protein CASSPNQAGELFF.

The chain uses TRBV6-5 and TRBJ1-2, with D hard to call. The CDR3 contains 12 residues. V lost 6 bases and J lost 5, with 10 bases in between. Germline-derived CDR1 and CDR2 are MNHEY and SVGAGI. The CDR3 is CASSRDKYGYTF. The CDR3 DNA is TGTGCCAGCAGCCGAGACAAGTATGGCTACACCTTC.

The V and J genes are TRBV10-3 and TRBJ1-3; D is unresolved. The CDR3 has 14 amino acids. Germline lookup yields CDR1 ENHRY and CDR2 SYGVKD. Trimming removed 2 bases from V and 2 bases from J, with 7 bases in between. CDR3 sequence: CAISEQAAGNTIYF. The CDR3 DNA reads as TGTGCCATCAGTGAGCAAGCTGCTGGAAACACCATATATTTT.

The CDR3 loop is CASSVGGGAGYNEQFF. In DNA, the CDR3 is TGTGCCAGCAGCGTAGGCGGGGGGGCCGGGTACAATGAGCAGTTCTTC. V and J are TRBV9 and TRBJ2-1; 9 bases are shared with TRBD2. The length of the CDR3 is 16 residues. Germline CDR1 and CDR2: SGDLS and YYNGEE. With 0 bases clipped from V and 4 bases from J, the junction kept 5 bases outside the gene matches.

In this sample, this clone turned up a few times. The rearrangement links TRBV11-2 to TRBJ2-5, with D maybe TRBD1 (5 bases). The J call may be incorrect, as the DNA end agrees better with TRBJ2-7. CDR3 length equals 14 residues. In germline, CDR1 is SGHAT, CDR2 FQNNGV. The CDR3: CASSQVRAGYEQYF. For the CDR3, the DNA is TGTGCCAGCAGCCAAGTTCGTGCAGGGTACGAGCAGTACTTC.

This chain connects TRBV4-1 to TRBJ1-4; 7 nucleotides align to TRBD1. V trimming: 0 bases; J trimming: 9 bases; junction bases outside the gene matches: 10. In germline, CDR1 is MGHRA, CDR2 YSYEKL. This CDR3 comprises 16 residues. CDR3 sequence (DNA): TGCGCCAGCAGCCAAGAAGTAGGACAGGTTGGGAAAAAACTGTTTTTT. It specifies CASSQEVGQVGKKLFF.

The chain carries TRBV5-1 and TRBJ1-1; the D gene is possibly TRBD1 (5 bases). Looked up from germline, CDR1 is SGHRS and CDR2 is YFSETQ. The CDR3 spans 13 residues. Trimming shortened V by 2 bases and J by 4 bases, and 9 bases separated the two germline ends. CDR3 nucleotide sequence: TGCGCCAGCAGCTTAGGGGCTACCACTGAAGCTTTCTTT. Its protein product is CASSLGATTEAFF.

In its sample, this clone was seen once. The V gene is TRBV4-3, the J gene TRBJ2-7; 8 bases are shared with TRBD1. CDR1 and CDR2 from the germline V gene are LGHNA and YSLEER. V shed 1 base, J shed 0 bases, and the junction held 8 bases outside the gene matches. There are 17 residues in the CDR3. CDR3 sequence (DNA): TGCGCCAGCAGCCAAGGCCCGACAGGGGATAGCTCCTACGAGCAGTACTTC. Amino acids: CASSQGPTGDSSYEQYF.

Only one count was recorded for this clone. The chain links TRBV10-3 to TRBJ2-1; D is possibly TRBD1 (6 bases). Trimming took 4 bases from V and 4 from J, leaving 14 bases between them. Germline assignment: CDR1 ENHRY and CDR2 SYGVKD. The CDR3 consists of 15 residues. CDR3 sequence (DNA): TGTGCCATCAGTGCACAGGGTCTATCGTACAATGAGCAGTTCTTC. Its protein is CAISAQGLSYNEQFF.

The chain employs TRBV7-6 and TRBJ1-1; the match to TRBD1 covers 8 bases. Germline assignment: CDR1 SGHVS and CDR2 FNYEAQ. The CDR3 consists of 14 residues. J lost 5 bases, V lost 5 bases, and 7 bases had no gene match. The CDR3 DNA sequence: TGTGCCAGCAGCCCTACGGACAGGGAGACTGAAGCTTTCTTT. Protein sequence: CASSPTDRETEAFF.

The chain joins TRBV7-9 to TRBJ2-1; 7 nucleotides line up with TRBD1. Looked up from germline, CDR1 is SEHNR and CDR2 is FQNEAQ (reference sequence). CDR3 length: 14 residues. After removal of 8 bases from V and 4 bases from J, the junction contained 8 bases not matched to a gene. CDR3 DNA sequence: TGTGCCAGCGGCACAGGGGCCCAGTACAATGAGCAGTTCTTC. It translates to CASGTGAQYNEQFF. Supplemented by reference TRBV7-9 and TRBJ2-1, the full variable domain reads DTGVSQNPRHKITKRGQNVTFRCDPISEHNRLYWYRQTLGQGPEFLTYFQNEAQLEKSRLLSDRFSAERPKGSFSTLEIQRTEQGDSAMYLCASGTGAQYNEQFFGPGTRLTVL.

The gene calls are TRBV30 and TRBJ2-5; 9 bases are a match to TRBD2. This CDR3 spans 15 amino acids. V lost 5 bases and J lost 2; bases outside the gene matches: 9. Germline-derived CDR1 and CDR2 are GTSNPN and SVGIG (reference sequence). CDR3 loop: CAWLDGTSRQETQYF. The CDR3 nucleotides read TGTGCCTGGCTTGACGGGACTAGCAGACAAGAGACCCAGTACTTC.

The rearrangement uses TRBV5-1 and TRBJ2-1; 7 bases match TRBD2. The V gene's germline CDR1 is SGHRS and CDR2 YFSETQ. This CDR3 region has 14 residues. The V and J ends lost 4 bases and 7 bases, in that order; junction bases with no gene match: 8. CDR3 sequence: CASSLRTSQNEQFF. The DNA for the CDR3 is TGCGCCAGCAGCCTCCGGACTAGTCAGAATGAGCAGTTCTTC.

The V call is TRBV19, the J call TRBJ2-1; 9 nucleotides line up with TRBD2. The CDR3 runs 13 residues. Trimming at V came to 5 bases and at J to 8 bases, leaving 4 bases not matched to a gene. The V gene's germline CDR1 is LNHDA and CDR2 SQIVND (reference sequence). The CDR3 sequence: CASSRGLAYEQFF. As DNA, the CDR3 is TGTGCCAGTAGTCGGGGACTAGCATATGAGCAGTTCTTC.

The chain couples TRBV5-5 to TRBJ1-2; D gene unclear. Trimming took 0 bases from V and 3 from J, leaving 6 bases between them. The germline gives CDR1 SGHKS, CDR2 YYEKEE (reference sequence). There are 13 residues in the CDR3. The CDR3 bases are TGTGCCAGCAGCTTGGCAGGCGACTATGGCTACACCTTC. Protein sequence: CASSLAGDYGYTF.

This clone turned up a few times. V gene TRBV7-6 combines with J gene TRBJ1-5; D remains ambiguous. Trimming removed 3 bases from V and 2 bases from J, with 5 bases in between. The CDR3 has 13 residues. The germline gives CDR1 SGHVS, CDR2 FNYEAQ. This chain's CDR3 is CASSFGGNQPQHF. CDR3 nucleotides: TGTGCCAGCAGCTTCGGGGGCAATCAGCCCCAGCATTTT.

The chain carries TRBV30 and TRBJ1-6; the match to TRBD1 covers 8 bases. Germline trimming cut 3 bases from V and 17 bases from J; bases unmatched to any gene: 6. CDR1 GTSNPN and CDR2 SVGIG come from the germline V gene (reference sequence). CDR3 length: 11 amino acids. The CDR3 DNA reads as TGTGCCTGGAGAGCGACAGGGGCAGTCCACTTT. The encoded protein is CAWRATGAVHF.

V and J are TRBV7-9 and TRBJ1-1; weak D call: TRBD1 (5 bases). The V end lost 5 bases, the J end lost 1 base, and 11 bases lay between the germline ends. CDR3 size: 14 residues. Germline V gives CDR1 SEHNR, CDR2 FQNEAQ (reference sequence). This chain's CDR3 is CASSPDNTNTEAFF. Written as DNA, the CDR3 is TGTGCCAGCAGCCCGGACAACACGAACACTGAAGCTTTCTTT.

This clone appeared a single time. One end of the junction varies from germline; a read error may be responsible. J is TRBJ2-5 and V is TRBV6-1; 8 bases match TRBD2. The germline V gene has CDR1 MNHNS and CDR2 SASEGT. The CDR3 totals 16 residues. The CDR3 bases are TGTGCCATCAGTGGCACGCCGGGACTAGACCAAGAGACCCAGTACTTC. The encoded protein is CAISGTPGLDQETQYF.

The V gene is TRBV12-2, the J gene TRBJ2-1; the table assigns TRBD2, which was not confirmed against the DNA. TRBV12-2 is labeled a pseudogene. The CDR3 is 16 amino acids. CDR3 in amino acids: CASRLAAGSAYNEQFF. The CDR3 DNA sequence: TGTGCAAGTCGCTTAGCGGCGGGCTCAGCCTACAATGAGCAGTTCTTC.

The rearrangement links TRBV7-2 to TRBJ2-5; 9 bases align to TRBD2. The germline V gene has CDR1 SGHTA and CDR2 FQGNSA. The CDR3 sequence is 16 residues long. The J segment lost 5 bases and the V segment lost 4 bases, leaving 11 bases of the junction unmatched. The CDR3 DNA reads as TGTGCCAGCAGCTCGTCTGTAGCGGGAGTTGGGGAGACCCAGTACTTC. The encoded protein is CASSSSVAGVGETQYF.

This clone was picked up a small number of times. The chain combines TRBV10-3 with TRBJ2-3; 11 nucleotides align to TRBD1. Germline CDR1 ENHRY, CDR2 SYGVKD. The CDR3 is 14 residues long. J gave up 6 bases and V 3 bases, and 2 bases lay outside the gene matches. For the CDR3, the DNA is TGTGCCATCAGTGAAGGGACAGGGGGGGATACGCAGTATTTT. The encoded protein is CAISEGTGGDTQYF.

With respect to this clone: One junction end disagrees with the germline gene, perhaps due to a read error. This chain connects TRBV6-5 to TRBJ2-1; TRBD1 matches 9 bases. CDR1 and CDR2 from the germline V gene are MNHEY and SVGAGI. The CDR3 runs to 15 residues. In nucleotides, the CDR3 is TGTGTCAGCAGGCCACAGGGGGCCCCCTACAATGAGCAGTTCTTC. Protein sequence: CVSRPQGAPYNEQFF.

This clone was observed a single time. The J gene is TRBJ2-1, the V gene TRBV4-3, with no clear D. This CDR3 has 16 residues. The V end lost 0 bases, the J end lost 2 bases, and 11 bases lay between the germline ends. CDR1 LGHNA and CDR2 YSLEER come from the germline V gene. This chain's CDR3 is CASSQEVRPAYNEQFF. CDR3 DNA sequence: TGCGCCAGCAGCCAAGAGGTGCGCCCGGCCTACAATGAGCAGTTCTTC.

This chain connects TRBV4-1 to TRBJ2-7; D may be TRBD2 (6 bases). Trimming stripped 2 bases from V and 2 bases from J, with 13 bases between. CDR3 length equals 15 residues. Germline CDR1 is MGHRA and CDR2 is YSYEKL. CDR3 protein: CASSQPPSAPYEQYF. CDR3 sequence (DNA): TGCGCCAGCAGCCAACCCCCTAGCGCACCCTACGAGCAGTACTTC.

The V call is TRBV5-1, the J call TRBJ2-7, with 9 bases lining up with TRBD2. The ends lost 4 bases at V and 1 base at J; junction bases unmatched: 9. The CDR3 has 16 residues. The germline V gene has CDR1 SGHRS and CDR2 YFSETQ. The CDR3 DNA sequence: TGCGCCAGCAGCCTTTCGGGACTAGCCGTTTCCTACGAGCAGTACTTC. It codes for CASSLSGLAVSYEQYF.

V is TRBV6-5 and J is TRBJ1-4; possible D gene TRBD1, 5 bases. This CDR3 has 14 residues. Germline CDR1 reads MNHEY; CDR2 reads SVGAGI. Between the trimmed V and J ends, which lost 5 bases and 3 bases, there was a span of 10 bases. The CDR3 loop reads CASSRQPSNEKLFF. The CDR3 DNA sequence: TGTGCCAGCAGTCGACAGCCGTCTAATGAAAAACTGTTTTTT.